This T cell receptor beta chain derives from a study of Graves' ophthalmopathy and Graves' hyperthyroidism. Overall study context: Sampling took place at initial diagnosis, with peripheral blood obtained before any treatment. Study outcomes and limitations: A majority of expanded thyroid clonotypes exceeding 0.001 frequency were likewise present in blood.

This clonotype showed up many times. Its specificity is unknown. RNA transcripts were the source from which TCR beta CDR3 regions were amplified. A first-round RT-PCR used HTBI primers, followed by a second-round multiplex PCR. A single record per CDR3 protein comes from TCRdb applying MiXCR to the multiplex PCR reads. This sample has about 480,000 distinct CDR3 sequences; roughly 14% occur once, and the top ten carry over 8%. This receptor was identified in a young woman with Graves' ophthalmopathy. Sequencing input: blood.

CDR3 region: CATSRDGPEAFF. The CDR3 bases are TGTGCCACCAGCAGAGACGGACCTGAAGCTTTCTTT. The V call is TRBV15, the J call TRBJ1-1; D not resolved. The V and J ends lost 0 bases and 6 bases respectively, with 5 bases between them. The CDR3 runs 12 residues. From germline, CDR1 is LNHNV and CDR2 YYDKDF (reference sequence).